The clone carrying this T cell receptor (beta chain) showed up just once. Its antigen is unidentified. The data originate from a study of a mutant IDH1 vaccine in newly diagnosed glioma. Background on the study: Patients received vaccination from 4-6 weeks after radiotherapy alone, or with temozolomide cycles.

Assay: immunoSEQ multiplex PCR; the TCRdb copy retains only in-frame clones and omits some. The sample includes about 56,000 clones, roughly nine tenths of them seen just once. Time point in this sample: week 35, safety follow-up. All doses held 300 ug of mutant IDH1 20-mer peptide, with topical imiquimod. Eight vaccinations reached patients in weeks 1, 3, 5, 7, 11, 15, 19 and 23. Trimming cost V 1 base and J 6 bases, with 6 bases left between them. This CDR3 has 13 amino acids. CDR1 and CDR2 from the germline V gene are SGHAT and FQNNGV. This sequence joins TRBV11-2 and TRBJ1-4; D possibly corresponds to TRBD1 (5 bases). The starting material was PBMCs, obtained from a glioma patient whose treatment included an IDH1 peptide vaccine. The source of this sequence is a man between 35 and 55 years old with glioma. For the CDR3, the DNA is TGTGCCAGCAGCTTAGTCAGGGATGAAAAACTGTTTTTT. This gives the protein CASSLVRDEKLFF.